The source of this T cell receptor beta chain is a study of tissue T cells after allogeneic stem cell transplantation (dated by TCRdb to about 2022). In the study overall: The study profiled TCR beta repertoires in many tissues obtained from research autopsies of patients with and without GVHD, and also in mouse models of GVHD. The human arm was a prospective observational study without blinding or randomization. Study-level results and caveats: In both patients and mice, T cells from blood and spleen picked up only a limited part of the TCR repertoire that was detected in tissues. Within patients, how anatomically similar tissues were was a major factor shaping TCR repertoire composition, regardless of disease or transplant status. Which tissue TCRs were alloreactive or antigen-specific was not determined in the study, and some of the clones might have been host cells that persisted. Not many T cell clones showed up in more than one patient, yet clustering based on motifs uncovered repertoire signatures that were shared across patients in a tissue-specific way. Sampling depth was acknowledged as a limitation, and the patient cohort was both small and clinically heterogeneous.

The CDR3 runs 15 residues from the cysteine to the phenylalanine. The DNA covers only part of the CDR3, 42 bases in frame from base 1. The junction carries 10 bases between V and J, which are trimmed by 1 base and 0 bases respectively. Based on the germline V gene (reference sequence), the CDR1 and CDR2 sequences are NNHNN and SYGAGS. The library was made by the immunoSEQ multiplex PCR assay. TCRbeta CDR3 sequencing was performed at survey depth by Adaptive Biotechnologies, and CDR3 sequences, V/J genes, productive frequency and template counts were reported. TCR beta CDR3 regions were amplified from genomic DNA rather than RNA. The paper's data handling went like this. Jensen-Shannon divergence served to quantify pairwise repertoire overlap between tissues, with 0 meaning identical and 1 meaning complete divergence. Tissues were clustered by single-linkage agglomerative hierarchical clustering of pairwise JSD values and displayed as dendrograms. GLIPH2 was run on all patient samples with simulation_depth 1000, kmer_min_depth 3 and cdr3_length_cutoff 8, and groups with more than two unique CDR3s were retained. A standardized tissue-overlap score was generated by extrapolating Jaccard GLIPH-group overlap across patients to a standard repertoire size of 1000 clones. Associations of diversity with clinical or experimental variables used linear mixed-effect models with tissue fixed effects and individual random effects. TCRdb took over this immuneACCESS table, retaining in-frame rearrangements with V and J assigned. Such tables are incomplete; in checked studies, under half of the missing clones stem from an unresolved V gene, and the remainder is unexplained. The V and J calls and clone size are taken from that table; D and trimming were inferred from the DNA. The sample table shows roughly 20,000 clones, and around 70% are seen once. In total, the top ten clones hold 0.41% of the sample.

This clone has only one observation. This receptor's antigen is unknown. Gene labels and germline sequences for this entry follow the mouse. The read ends 1 residue before the CDR3 terminus; that terminus is restored from the germline J gene. This TCR was recovered from a female BALB/c mouse in good health. This strain is of MHC haplotype H2-d. The V and J segments used are TRBV13-2 and TRBJ1-1, with the D segment identity uncertain. Specimen: blood. Partial CDR3 DNA: TGTGCCAGCGGTGATCGTAGGATTGCAAACACAGAAGTCTTC. Translated, it gives CASGDRRIANTEVF. The CDR3 as a whole reads CASGDRRIANTEVFF.